This T cell receptor beta chain was found in a study of cytomegalovirus exposure and HLA in healthy donors (dated by TCRdb to 2016 to 2017). Describing the broader study: According to an earlier analysis of several hundred of the donors, 150 million to 200 million T cells yielded roughly 110 million unique TCR beta sequences and more than 250 Gb of sequence data. To predict cytomegalovirus infection status, the study combined high-throughput TCR immunosequencing, statistical association of individual TCRs with disease status, and machine learning. Besides the first cohort of 666 subjects, a separate validation cohort made up of around 120 different subjects was used. The study used immunosequencing to profile the T cell repertoires of several hundred subjects and linked those repertoires to cytomegalovirus serostatus. An early release covering 500 to 750 HLA-typed donors comprised roughly 300 gigabases of sequencing data and some 79 million unique TCR sequences. Typing coverage differed by locus: A, B, C, DRB1 and DQB1 were typed in about 620-640 donors, DQA1 in approximately 520, DPA1 in around 580, and DPB1 in 400 to 480. To study patterns of TCR occurrence, a later analysis re-analyzed previously published TCR beta repertoires from under 750 donors and added high-resolution HLA genotyping. The later analysis used no new phenotypic data to find candidate immune exposures, relying instead on TCR beta sequences and their occurrence across donors. About five DR-DQ haplotypes were handled as single units for association and clustering because linkage in the cohort was strong. Across 300 to 500 genotyped donors of the cohort, an average of about 240,000 unique TCR beta nucleotide sequences per donor were sequenced, and roughly 20% of those sequences were non-productive. All discovery cohort repertoires had been generated using a single sequencing platform. To decide whether each TCR beta V gene segment behaved as functional or pseudogenic, an earlier analysis of some 600 of the donors relied on high-throughput TCR beta sequencing. The genetic ancestry cluster associated with self-reported Caucasian donors included 81% of the 398 genotyped donors. HLA typing covered class I and class II loci at four-digit resolution. The study was designed to test whether signatures of past pathogen exposure could be identified by cataloging public T cell receptors. In a later genetic analysis, genome-wide SNP genotypes for about three fifths of the roughly 670 donors were used, and that subset was treated as a discovery cohort. Donor age, sex, ethnicity and CMV serostatus were collected together with the repertoire data.

The method was the immunoSEQ multiplex PCR assay. For the multiplex PCR, a mixture combining 60 forward primers for TCR Vbeta segments and 13 reverse primers for TCR Jbeta segments was used. Amplification of the CDR3 region of rearranged TCR beta genes was performed with a multiplex PCR assay on genomic DNA. The Illumina HiSeq System was used to sequence the amplified TCR beta libraries as 87-base-pair reads. As for the authors' bioinformatics: A later analysis tallied about 77 million unique TCR beta chains across the 666 repertoires, and approximately 9.9 million of those chains were shared by two or more donors. A nearest-neighbor algorithm error-corrected the raw reads and collapsed the reads into unique sequences, merging closely related sequences to remove PCR and sequencing errors. Alignment of CDR3 sequences to IMGT reference sequences was used to assign V, D and J gene segments. For a sequence to be retained, a match of at least six nucleotides was required to both a V gene segment and a J gene segment. A rearrangement was called productive if the CDR3 had no stop codons and remained in frame with V and J, and every other rearrangement was called non-productive. Following IMGT convention, CDR3 was defined as the stretch from the second conserved V-encoded cysteine to the conserved J-encoded phenylalanine. In an earlier analysis of 587 of the donors, sequences lacking an unambiguous match to a single V gene segment were excluded. In an earlier analysis of 450 to 750 of the donors, a V segment was called functional when productive rearrangements were above 56.7%, and segregating when the standard deviation between donors exceeded 5%. A statistical classification framework was developed to diagnose cytomegalovirus status using the catalog of TCR beta chain sequences. In a later analysis, TCR nucleotide sequences were compared against IMGT/GENE-DB human TR gene sequences so that V and J genes could be assigned. A later analysis assigned CDR3 sequences and most-parsimonious VDJ recombination scenarios with the TCRdist pipeline. A later analysis defined each TCR beta chain by its CDR3 amino acid sequence plus V-gene family, and excluded reads lacking a unique V-gene family. To address suspected cross-contamination and a sequencing artifact, a later analysis removed a few hundred highly shared, low-generation-probability nucleotide sequences. In a later analysis, a clonal expansion index for each public chain was calculated from normalized within-repertoire ranks of inferred template counts. In a later analysis, generation probabilities were computed using a VDJ recombination model fitted to out-of-frame rearrangements, and the results were checked against IGoR. Hypergeometric tests were used in a later analysis to score TCR-TCR, TCR-HLA and TCR-CMV co-occurrence, with a repertoire-size bias correction applied to the TCR pairs. To estimate false discovery rates, a later analysis permuted the HLA or CMV assignments 20 times. A later analysis grouped co-occurring TCRs with DBSCAN, adding TCRdist sequence similarity when clustering within HLA-allele-positive subsets. Repertoires with fewer than 30,000 or more than 120,000 public chains were left out of co-occurrence clustering, as were about 5 repertoires with anomalous nucleotide sharing. The source is immuneACCESS, and TCRdb retained only in-frame sequences with V and J called. Part of the clones is not carried over; for the studies checked, unresolved V genes explain less than half of this, and the remainder is unexplained. V, J and clone size derive from that table, while D and trimming were established from the DNA sequence. Within this sample are approximately 100,000 clones, with about 86% of them counted one time only. The ten largest make up about 2% of the sample.

The cohort consisted of more than 650 healthy bone marrow donors. At the time of sampling, all cohort members were nominally healthy, though unrecorded immune exposures were likely present. The donor tested CMV seronegative, placing the donor among the approximately 360 seronegative members of the cohort. A peripheral blood sample was collected from each donor, and TCR beta sequencing was performed on peripheral blood mononuclear cells. The Qiagen DNeasy Blood Extraction Kit was used to extract genomic DNA from the blood cell samples. General study outcomes and caveats: It was suggested by the authors that the approach could potentially be generalized to other disease states and immunological phenotypes. The presence/absence analyses assumed that sequencing depth was roughly uniform across donors, and that assumption may not be true. When HLA alleles, especially DR and DQ, strongly co-occurred, attributing TCR associations to individual alleles was difficult. A further reported finding was that TCR beta sequences accurately predicted the HLA-A and HLA-B alleles for most subjects in the first cohort. A later genetic analysis reported fewer N-insertions in productive TCRs among donors in an Asian-associated ancestry cluster than the roughly 620-donor mean. Specific HLA alleles were associated with 15,000 to 20,000 TCR beta sequences at a false discovery rate of 0.05 in a later analysis. Linkage disequilibrium might explain the correlated functional status among segregating V segments, but an unknown experimental factor could not be excluded. Three of the identified cytomegalovirus-associated TCR beta chains were confirmed in vitro to be specific for cytomegalovirus antigens. Across donors, most TCR sequences were observed very rarely, whereas some public TCRs were present in many individuals. A cluster of highly shared sequence variants was judged likely to represent a technical artifact of the sequencing pipeline. The study listed around 160 TCR beta chains as associated with cytomegalovirus. A later genetic analysis associated a missense DCLRE1C variant with V-gene and J-gene trimming of TCR beta chains, and an independent cohort replicated the association. HLA typing was unavailable for some donors at each locus, so association tests used only the typed subset. In an earlier analysis of a few hundred of the donors, most TCR beta V segments were observed in productive rearrangements about 90% or about 30% of the time, broadly matching IMGT annotations. Because counts were too low, approximately 18 rarely observed V segments, including chromosome 9 orphons, were excluded from the earlier analysis of 587 of the donors. A later analysis found that TCR association rates varied across HLA loci, with DRB1 alleles showing the most associated TCRs and HLA-C alleles the fewest. Some IMGT-functional V segments, including TRBV6-2 and TRBV6-3, could not be told apart with the 87-base-pair reads, so those segments were excluded. Several of the top co-occurrence clusters appeared to be linked to parvovirus B19, influenza, CMV and Epstein-Barr virus, according to a later analysis. Most CMV-associated TCR beta chains appeared to be HLA-restricted in a later analysis, and the HLA associations seemed to be driven largely by CMV exposure. A later analysis found that HLA-associated TCR beta chains were more clonally expanded and had lower generation probabilities than equally common non-associated chains. Cytomegalovirus status was reported to be diagnosed by the classifier with high specificity and sensitivity in both the original and validation cohorts. Immune exposure information for the cohort was limited to CMV serostatus. In this cohort, only TCR beta chains were sequenced, and detectable features were limited by the absence of alpha or paired-chain data.

About this clone: Which antigen it targets is not known. No base-level quality is on record; no much larger clone is a single base apart.

At the junction V is shortened by 3 bases and J by 6 bases, with 8 bases in between. CDR1 and CDR2 (SEHNR, FQNEAQ) derive from the germline V gene (reference sequence). Measured from the cysteine to the phenylalanine, the CDR3 is 13 residues long. The DNA shown is the 39-base CDR3, in frame from base 1. Sequencing was carried out using PBMCs. This receptor chain uses TRBV7-9 and TRBJ2-2; a tentative D match to TRBD2 spans 5 bases. This TCR was recovered from a woman aged 25 to 39 in good health and CMV-seronegative. The nucleotide sequence is TGTGCCAGCAGCTTGGAGGATCCCGGGGAGCTGTTTTTT. Its coded protein is CASSLEDPGELFF.